A single sample is the source of the 3 T cell receptor beta chains below, sequenced in a study of blood T cell repertoires in COVID-19. TCRdb's copy holds only in-frame clones and misses some; the assay was immunoSEQ multiplex PCR. The sample shows approximately 190,000 clones, 84% of them seen only once. Sequencing input: PBMCs or T cells enriched from blood (not recorded which). The receptors come from a young woman who had been exposed to COVID-19.

The chain carries TRBV4-1 and TRBJ2-7; TRBD1 might be the D (5 bases). CDR1 and CDR2 from the germline V gene are MGHRA and YSYEKL. The CDR3 is 16 amino acids. V dropped 3 bases and J dropped 4 bases, with 19 bases sitting between them. CDR3 loop: CASSQALGQTIYEQYF. CDR3 DNA sequence: TGCGCCAGCAGCCAGGCCCTCGGACAAACGATTTACGAGCAGTACTTC.

The genes are TRBV5-1 and TRBJ2-3; 10 bases are a match to TRBD2. Germline V gene sequence: CDR1 SGHRS, CDR2 YFSETQ. J was trimmed by 3 bases and V by 0 bases; bases with no gene match: 4. The CDR3 loop spans 16 amino acids. CDR3 DNA sequence: TGCGCCAGCAGCTTGGCTGGTAGCGGGGGGACAGATACGCAGTATTTT. It encodes CASSLAGSGGTDTQYF.

The gene calls are TRBV5-1 and TRBJ1-3; no clear D gene. CDR3 length: 15 residues. Germline V gene data show CDR1 as SGHRS and CDR2 as YFSETQ. V lost 2 bases and J 1 base, leaving 10 bases between the germline ends. CDR3 loop: CASSFGLLSGNTIYF. DNA of the CDR3: TGCGCCAGCAGCTTTGGGCTGCTTTCTGGAAACACCATATATTTT.